The 32 T cell receptor beta chains below were found in one sample sequenced in a study of blood T cells in healthy people across ages. Using a J-beta primer mix together with a sample-barcoded 5' primer, a second PCR was run for 7 to 11 cycles. TCRdb independently ran MiXCR on the 5' RACE reads; one entry per CDR3 protein. The sample lists 700,000 or so distinct CDR3 sequences, roughly two fifths occurring once. The sequenced sample was blood. These receptor sequences come from a man older than 75 in good health.

J is TRBJ2-2 and V is TRBV24-1; possible D gene TRBD1, 5 bases. The CDR3 extends over 16 amino acids. The V gene lost 5 bases and the J gene lost 5 bases, with 17 bases spanning the gap. Per the germline V gene, CDR1 is KGHDR and CDR2 is SFDVKD. The DNA for the CDR3 is TGTGCCACCAGTGGCGATAGCCAGGGCGGAACCGGGGAGCTGTTTTTT. Protein product: CATSGDSQGGTGELFF.

This clonotype was counted a single time. The chain employs TRBV7-8 and TRBJ1-1; 10 bases line up with TRBD1. The germline V gene has CDR1 SGHVS and CDR2 FQNEAQ. Germline trimming cut 5 bases from V and 2 bases from J; bases unmatched to any gene: 8. The CDR3 totals 16 residues. The CDR3 bases are TGTGCCAGCAGCGCGAGGACAGGGGGACACAACACTGAAGCTTTCTTT. As protein: CASSARTGGHNTEAFF.

This clonotype was detected a few times. The J gene is TRBJ2-4, the V gene TRBV9, with D possibly matching TRBD2 (6 bases). The last part of the DNA fits TRBJ2-7 better; the J call may be wrong. Germline assignment: CDR1 SGDLS and CDR2 YYNGEE. The CDR3 spans 14 residues. CDR3 protein: CASSVGDGGNEQYF. In DNA, the CDR3 is TGTGCCAGCAGCGTAGGGGACGGGGGTAACGAGCAGTACTTC.

The gene calls are TRBV6-1 and TRBJ2-5; tentatively, D is TRBD2 (5 bases). CDR3 length equals 15 residues. V was shortened by 7 bases and J by 1 base, with 16 bases between the two germline ends. Germline CDR1 is MNHNS and CDR2 is SASEGT. This CDR3 reads CASTFLELAQETQYF. In DNA form, the CDR3 reads TGTGCCAGCACTTTTTTGGAGCTAGCCCAAGAGACCCAGTACTTC.

This clonotype was seen a few times. The chain is built from TRBV25-1 and TRBJ2-3; D call uncertain. From germline, CDR1 is MGHDK and CDR2 SYGVNS. The CDR3 contains 15 residues. Trimming left V 4 bases short and J 1 base short, with 12 bases between. The CDR3 protein is CASSGVGSGTDTQYF. DNA for the CDR3: TGTGCCAGCAGTGGAGTGGGCTCCGGCACAGATACGCAGTATTTT.

This clonotype has more than one count but fewer than ten. This chain joins TRBV7-2 and TRBJ2-7; a weak D match, TRBD2 (5 bases). The CDR3 consists of 13 residues. In germline, CDR1 is SGHTA, CDR2 FQGNSA. V lost 2 bases to trimming and J lost 12 bases, with 17 bases between them. The CDR3 DNA follows: TGTGCCAGCAGCTTACAGAGGATCAGTCGGGGGTACTTC. It translates to CASSLQRISRGYF.

This clonotype was observed at least ten times. This chain links TRBV6-5 with TRBJ1-1; perhaps TRBD1 as D (6 bases). Germline CDR1 and CDR2: MNHEY and SVGAGI. CDR3 size: 13 residues. V was clipped by 7 bases and J by 1 base, with 10 bases between them. CDR3 amino acids: CASISDRNTEAFF. The DNA for the CDR3 is TGTGCCAGCATCTCGGACAGGAACACTGAAGCTTTCTTT.

The rearrangement joins TRBV27 to TRBJ2-6, with a possible D match to TRBD1 (5 bases). The V end lost 4 bases, the J end lost 0 bases, and 10 bases lay between the germline ends. The CDR3 length is 16 residues. CDR1 is MNHEY, CDR2 SMNVEV, per germline (reference sequence). The CDR3 sequence is CASSSRQTSGANVLTF. CDR3 bases: TGTGCCAGCAGTTCCAGACAGACCTCTGGGGCCAACGTCCTGACTTTC. Combining the CDR3 with reference TRBV27 and TRBJ2-6 gives the whole variable domain EAQVTQNPRYLITVTGKKLTVTCSQNMNHEYMSWYRQDPGLGLRQIYYSMNVEVTDKGDVPEGYKVSRKEKRNFPLILESPSPNQTSLYFCASSSRQTSGANVLTFGAGSRLTVL.

This clonotype showed up just a few times. This chain links TRBV28 with TRBJ2-3; the match to TRBD2 covers 12 bases. The CDR3 is made up of 15 amino acids. The V gene end was trimmed by 6 bases and the J gene end by 4 bases; junction bases not matched to a gene: 5. Germline V gene lookup returns CDR1 MDHEN and CDR2 SYDVKM. In DNA, the CDR3 is TGTGCCAGCAGCCCTAGCGGGAGGGCAGCAGATACGCAGTATTTT. Amino acids: CASSPSGRAADTQYF.

The V and J genes are TRBV6-5 and TRBJ2-5, with D perhaps TRBD2 (5 bases). From germline, CDR1 is MNHEY and CDR2 SVGAGI. V was cut by 5 bases and J by 2 bases, with 15 bases left in between. The CDR3 is 15 amino acids. CDR3 loop: CASSVDSAVQETQYF. CDR3 nucleotide sequence: TGTGCCAGCAGTGTAGACTCAGCGGTACAAGAGACCCAGTACTTC.

This chain connects TRBV21-1 to TRBJ2-7; the DNA was not used to check the table's D call, TRBD2. The DNA matches TRBJ2-5 better at its end, which makes the J call doubtful. TRBV21-1 is shown as a pseudogene. This CDR3 spans 16 amino acids. The chain's CDR3 is CASSKGVRLAKETQYF. The CDR3 DNA reads as TGTGCCAGCAGCAAAGGGGTGCGGCTAGCGAAAGAGACCCAGTACTTC.

This clonotype was recorded many times. The CDR3 DNA is TGCAGCGTTGCACAGGGGTACGAGCAGTACTTC. Its protein product is CSVAQGYEQYF. This chain joins TRBV29-1 and TRBJ2-7; 7 bases match TRBD1. The J segment lost 4 bases and the V segment lost 4 bases, leaving 1 base of the junction unmatched. The V gene's germline CDR1 is SQVTM and CDR2 ANQGSEA. CDR3 length equals 11 residues.

Written as DNA, the CDR3 is TGTGCCAGCTCCCCTTCCGGGACAGGGTGCGAGCAGTACTTC. Protein product: CASSPSGTGCEQYF. The gene calls are TRBV18 and TRBJ2-7, with TRBD1 matching 9 bases. The CDR3 runs to 14 residues. V was pared by 6 bases and J by 6 bases, with 9 bases of the junction left unmatched. In germline, CDR1 is KGHSH, CDR2 LQKENI.

This sequence joins TRBV3-1 and TRBJ2-1, with D possibly matching TRBD2 (5 bases). V was clipped by 1 base and J by 10 bases, with 14 bases between them. Germline lookup yields CDR1 LGHDT and CDR2 YNNKEL (reference sequence). The CDR3 runs to 14 residues. The CDR3 DNA reads as TGTGCCAGCAGCCAAGTGGCGGGCTTTGGGGAGCAGTTCTTC. Amino acids: CASSQVAGFGEQFF.

A remark on this clonotype: A junction boundary mismatches the germline segment, possibly from a read error. This chain joins TRBV5-1 and TRBJ2-5; TRBD2 matches at 14 bases. The CDR3 consists of 18 residues. Per the germline V gene, CDR1 is SGHRS and CDR2 is YFSETQ. The CDR3 loop is CASSQGLAGAQDQETQYF. CDR3 in DNA: TGCGCCAGCAGCCAGGGACTAGCGGGGGCCCAAGACCAGGAGACCCAGTACTTC. Full variable domain (missing parts from reference TRBV5-1 and TRBJ2-5): KAGVTQTPRYLIKTRGQQVTLSCSPISGHRSVSWYQQTPGQGLQFLFEYFSETQRNKGNFPGRFSGRQFSNSRSEMNVSTLELGDSALYLCASSQGLAGAQDQETQYFGPGTRLLVL.

The chain carries TRBV7-2 and TRBJ2-1; 12 bases agree with TRBD2. The CDR3 spans 17 residues. The V gene end was trimmed by 5 bases and the J gene end by 8 bases; junction bases not matched to a gene: 13. CDR1 and CDR2 (germline): SGHTA, FQGNSA. CDR3: CASSPPGLAGGRDEQFF. The CDR3 region has the DNA TGTGCCAGCAGCCCCCCGGGACTAGCGGGTGGGAGGGATGAGCAGTTCTTC.

This clonotype appeared a few times. The chain couples TRBV11-2 to TRBJ2-1; 9 nucleotides agree with TRBD2. The CDR3 is made up of 21 amino acids. V was pared by 5 bases and J by 6 bases, with 26 bases of the junction left unmatched. Germline CDR1 and CDR2: SGHAT and FQNNGV. DNA for the CDR3: TGTGCCAGCAGCGGATCTCGTTGGCGGGAGGGAACGAACATAGGGACCAATGAGCAGTTCTTC. It encodes CASSGSRWREGTNIGTNEQFF.

Only one count was recorded for this clonotype. A much larger clone sits a single nucleotide away, making a read error possible. The chain joins TRBV7-9 to TRBJ2-7; 9 bases agree with TRBD1. The J call could be wrong; TRBJ2-5 is a better fit for the DNA end. The CDR3 length is 15 residues. Germline V gives CDR1 SEHNR, CDR2 FQNEAQ (reference sequence). CDR3 in amino acids: CASSTGTGNEETQYF. The CDR3 coding sequence is TGTGCCAGCAGCACCGGGACAGGGAATGAAGAGACCCAGTACTTC.

Ten or more counts support this clonotype. The junction differs from germline at one of its ends, possibly a read error. The chain uses TRBV3-1 and TRBJ2-7; D may be TRBD1 (5 bases). CDR3 length: 13 amino acids. CDR1 and CDR2 from the germline V gene are LGHDT and YNNKEL (reference sequence). The CDR3 coding sequence is TGCGCCAGCAGCCAAGTTAGGGGTTACGAGCAGTACTTC. This encodes CASSQVRGYEQYF.

This chain links TRBV11-3 with TRBJ2-5; 8 bases align to TRBD1. The CDR3 spans 17 residues. In germline, CDR1 is SGHNT, CDR2 YENEEA. V was pared by 5 bases and J by 1 base, with 12 bases of the junction left unmatched. This CDR3 is CASSRNGDRGPQETQYF. CDR3 nucleotide sequence: TGTGCCAGCAGCCGCAATGGTGACAGGGGACCCCAAGAGACCCAGTACTTC.

To note about this clonotype: A much larger clone sits a single nucleotide away, making a read error possible. This chain joins TRBV20-1 and TRBJ2-1; 10 bases are shared with TRBD2. This CDR3 is 15 amino acids long. Germline CDR1 DFQATT, CDR2 SNEGSKA (reference sequence). V lost 1 base to trimming and J lost 13 bases; unmatched junction nucleotides: 13. CDR3 protein: CSARGPGLAEETQFF. The CDR3 bases are TGCAGTGCTAGAGGCCCCGGACTAGCGGAAGAGACCCAGTTCTTC.

The V call is TRBV6-5, the J call TRBJ2-5; the match to TRBD1 covers 7 bases. With 3 bases clipped from V and 0 bases from J, the junction kept 4 bases outside the gene matches. The CDR3 runs to 15 residues. CDR1 MNHEY and CDR2 SVGAGI come from the germline V gene. The CDR3 DNA is TGTGCCAGCAGTTATGGGACAGCTAACCAAGAGACCCAGTACTTC. It yields the protein CASSYGTANQETQYF.

This clonotype came up once. The rearrangement links TRBV9 to TRBJ2-1; 8 bases are shared with TRBD1. The CDR3 extends over 16 amino acids. The germline V gene has CDR1 SGDLS and CDR2 YYNGEE. The trim removed 0 bases at V and 9 bases at J, leaving 11 bases unmatched. The CDR3 here is CASSVAFKTGDVEQFF. For the CDR3, the DNA is TGTGCCAGCAGCGTAGCTTTCAAGACAGGGGATGTTGAGCAGTTCTTC. The full variable domain, rest sourced from reference TRBV9 and TRBJ2-1, is DSGVTQTPKHLITATGQRVTLRCSPRSGDLSVYWYQQSLDQGLQFLIQYYNGEERAKGNILERFSAQQFPDLHSELNLSSLELGDSALYFCASSVAFKTGDVEQFFGPGTRLTVL.

This clonotype was picked up a small number of times. The chain employs TRBV6-4 and TRBJ2-3; 9 nucleotides match TRBD2. From germline, CDR1 is MRHNA and CDR2 SNTAGT. V trimming: 3 bases; J trimming: 2 bases; junction bases outside the gene matches: 3. The CDR3 spans 15 residues. Here the CDR3 DNA reads TGTGCCAGCAGTGAGTCTAGCGGGGACACAGATACGCAGTATTTT. This gives the protein CASSESSGDTDTQYF.

Regarding this clonotype: Sequence at one end of the junction differs from germline and may be a read error. This rearrangement joins TRBV7-2 to TRBJ2-1; TRBD2 is a possible D gene (6 bases). The CDR3 runs 16 residues. The V gene's germline CDR1 is SGHTA and CDR2 FQGNSA. The CDR3: CASSFKRVSSHNEQFF. CDR3 DNA sequence: TGTGCCAGCAGCTTCAAGCGGGTATCCTCCCACAATGAGCAGTTCTTC.

This clonotype was detected a few times. The CDR3 sequence: CASSQEYRGTQETQYF. Written as DNA, the CDR3 is TGCGCCAGCAGCCAAGAATACAGGGGGACGCAAGAGACCCAGTACTTC. The chain uses TRBV4-3 and TRBJ2-5, with 8 nucleotides matching TRBD1. Germline V CDR1 and CDR2: LGHNA, YSLEER. V lost 0 bases, J lost 2 bases, and 5 bases stayed unmatched. The CDR3 runs 16 residues.

This clonotype was recorded at least ten times. V gene TRBV15 combines with J gene TRBJ2-7; TRBD1 aligns across 9 bases. This CDR3 comprises 13 residues. V dropped 4 bases and J dropped 3; count of bases not matched to a gene: 1. Germline V gene lookup returns CDR1 LNHNV and CDR2 YYDKDF (reference sequence). The DNA of the CDR3 is TGTGCCACCAGCACGGACAGGGGCTACGAGCAGTACTTC. Its protein product is CATSTDRGYEQYF. Using reference TRBV15 and TRBJ2-7 for the parts outside the CDR3, the full variable domain is DAMVIQNPRYQVTQFGKPVTLSCSQTLNHNVMYWYQQKSSQAPKLLFHYYDKDFNNEADTPDNFQSRRPNTSFCFLDIRSPGLGDTAMYLCATSTDRGYEQYFGPGTRLTVT.

This clonotype has ten or more counts. The chain links TRBV7-2 to TRBJ1-1; unclear D gene. Germline CDR1 and CDR2: SGHTA and FQGNSA. V was clipped by 4 bases and J by 5 bases, with 14 bases between them. The CDR3 contains 14 residues. This CDR3 is CASSSKVWRTEAFF. CDR3 in DNA: TGTGCCAGCAGCTCAAAAGTGTGGAGAACTGAAGCTTTCTTT.

The DNA for the CDR3 is TGTGCCAGCAGCCATGCACCGCAGAGAGATACGCAGTATTTT. Translated: CASSHAPQRDTQYF. The chain couples TRBV3-1 to TRBJ2-3, with unresolved D. The CDR3 extends over 14 amino acids. Germline V CDR1 and CDR2: LGHDT, YNNKEL (reference sequence). V lost 3 bases and J 5 bases, leaving 12 bases between the germline ends.

This rearrangement joins TRBV11-2 to TRBJ2-7; TRBD2 agrees at 8 bases. Near its end, the DNA agrees better with TRBJ2-5, so the J call may be wrong. This CDR3 contains 15 residues. Germline-derived CDR1 and CDR2 are SGHAT and FQNNGV. As DNA, the CDR3 is TGTGCCAGCAGCCAACAGAGACTAGCGAAAGAGACCCAGTACTTC. This sequence encodes CASSQQRLAKETQYF.

V gene TRBV27 combines with J gene TRBJ2-1; TRBD2 aligns across 9 bases. This CDR3 spans 16 amino acids. The V gene's germline CDR1 is MNHEY and CDR2 SMNVEV (reference sequence). Unmatched junction bases numbered 11, after V lost 4 bases and J lost 7 bases. In nucleotides, the CDR3 is TGTGCCAGCAGTTCCCTAAGCGGGAGGATTGGGAATGAGCAGTTCTTC. It is translated as CASSSLSGRIGNEQFF.

This clonotype was detected many times. CDR3 sequence reads: CSAKWDREDEQYF. The CDR3 coding sequence is TGCAGTGCTAAGTGGGACAGGGAGGACGAGCAGTACTTC. The chain carries TRBV20-1 and TRBJ2-7; 9 bases are shared with TRBD1. The CDR3 spans 13 residues. Germline V gives CDR1 DFQATT, CDR2 SNEGSKA (reference sequence). V lost 4 bases to trimming and J lost 5 bases; unmatched junction nucleotides: 6.